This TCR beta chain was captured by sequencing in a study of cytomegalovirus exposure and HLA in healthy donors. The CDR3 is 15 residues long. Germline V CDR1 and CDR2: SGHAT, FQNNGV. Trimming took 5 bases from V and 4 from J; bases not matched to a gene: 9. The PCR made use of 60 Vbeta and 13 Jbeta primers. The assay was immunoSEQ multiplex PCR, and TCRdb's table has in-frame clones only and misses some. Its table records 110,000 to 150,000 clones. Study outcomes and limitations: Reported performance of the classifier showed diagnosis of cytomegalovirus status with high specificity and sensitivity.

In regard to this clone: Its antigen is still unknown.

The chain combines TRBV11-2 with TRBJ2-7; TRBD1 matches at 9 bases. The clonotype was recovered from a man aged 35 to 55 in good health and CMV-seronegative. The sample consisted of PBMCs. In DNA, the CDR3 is TGTGCCAGCAGCCCAACCGGGACAGGGACTTACGAGCAGTACTTC. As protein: CASSPTGTGTYEQYF.